The 27 T cell receptor beta chains reported below all come from one sample, sequenced in a study of regulatory T cells in long-lasting Graves disease. HTBI primers from iRepertoire and Arm-PCR of CDR3 regions yielded the TCR beta libraries. TCRdb redid the calling of the multiplex PCR reads with MiXCR, one entry per CDR3 protein. The top ten clones hold around 18% of a sample with hundreds of thousands of distinct CDR3 sequences, around 15% of them seen once. Time point noted: newly diagnosed GD, antithyroid drugs for less than 3 months. After RNA was extracted from PBMCs, the TCR library was made from it. This sample was also put to use in a study of T cells in Graves' hyperthyroidism and ophthalmopathy.

Specimen: peripheral blood mononuclear cells (PBMCs), collected at new diagnosis, from a patient treated with antithyroid drugs. These receptors all come from a woman in her thirties with Graves disease.

This clonotype occurred many times. This chain uses TRBV2 with TRBJ2-2, with D possibly TRBD2 on 6 matching bases. The ends were cut back, 8 bases at V and 5 bases at J, with 9 bases in the middle. Germline V gives CDR1 SNHLY, CDR2 FYNNEI. This CDR3 contains 12 residues. The DNA for the CDR3 is TGTGCCAGCGCGGGGAGGACCGGGGAGCTGTTTTTT. This gives the protein CASAGRTGELFF.

There are many counts of this clonotype. V is TRBV6-2 or TRBV6-3 and J is TRBJ1-2; the D gene is possibly TRBD1 (5 bases). This CDR3 is 14 amino acids long. From germline, CDR1 is MNHEY and CDR2 SVGEGT. Trimming left V 0 bases short and J 2 bases short, with 7 bases between. The CDR3 region has the DNA TGTGCCAGCAGTTACTCGACAGCCAACTATGGCTACACCTTC. Translated, it gives CASSYSTANYGYTF.

Many counts were recorded for this clonotype. The rearrangement joins TRBV12-3 or TRBV12-4 to TRBJ2-1, with D unclear. V dropped 5 bases and J dropped 2 bases, with 7 bases sitting between them. This CDR3 has 13 residues. The CDR3 region has the DNA TGTGCCAGCAGTGTGACAACCTACAATGAGCAGTTCTTC. This gives the protein CASSVTTYNEQFF.

Here the CDR3 DNA reads TGTGCCAGCAGCGTAGGGCCCCAGAGCACAGATACGCAGTATTTT. It yields the protein CASSVGPQSTDTQYF. The V gene is TRBV9, the J gene TRBJ2-3; D is unclear. V was pared by 0 bases and J by 0 bases, with 8 bases between. CDR3 length: 15 residues. CDR1 SGDLS and CDR2 YYNGEE come from the germline V gene.

This clonotype was seen a few times. The V gene is TRBV29-1, the J gene TRBJ1-5, with D hard to call. CDR1 SQVTM and CDR2 ANQGSEA come from the germline V gene. CDR3 length: 13 amino acids. V was cut by 7 bases and J by 8 bases, with 18 bases left in between. This chain's CDR3 is CSALGSSGKPQHF. CDR3 DNA sequence: TGCAGCGCCCTAGGGTCCTCGGGGAAGCCCCAGCATTTT.

This clonotype was recorded many times. The chain has TRBV7-3 and TRBJ2-3, with 8 bases fitting TRBD2. Germline V gene data show CDR1 as SGHTA and CDR2 as FQGTGA. The length of the CDR3 is 15 residues. Trimming at V came to 5 bases and at J to 5 bases, leaving 9 bases not matched to a gene. CDR3 amino acids: CASSEGLAGLDTQYF. The CDR3 coding sequence is TGTGCCAGCAGCGAAGGCCTAGCGGGCCTAGATACGCAGTATTTT.

There are many counts of this clonotype. This chain uses TRBV6-1 with TRBJ1-1, with no clear D. The CDR3 loop spans 15 amino acids. Trimming removed 7 bases from V and 3 bases from J, with 18 bases in between. CDR1 MNHNS and CDR2 SASEGT come from the germline V gene. CDR3 sequence: CASKLTPDTYTEAFF. The DNA for the CDR3 is TGTGCCAGCAAACTTACACCCGACACCTACACTGAAGCTTTCTTT.

This clonotype was found a few times. The chain couples TRBV5-6 to TRBJ2-5; D remains ambiguous. The CDR3 spans 15 residues. CDR1 is SGHDT, CDR2 YYEEEE, per germline. V was clipped by 0 bases and J by 7 bases, with 16 bases between them. Here the CDR3 DNA reads TGTGCCAGCAGCTTGGCCCTACATACTATGGGGACCCAGTACTTC. This sequence encodes CASSLALHTMGTQYF.

This clonotype was recorded many times. The J gene is TRBJ2-7, the V gene TRBV12-3 or TRBV12-4; weak D call: TRBD1 (6 bases). There are 16 residues in the CDR3. Trimming left V 3 bases short and J 2 bases short, with 17 bases between. CDR3: CASSLPPGAATYEQYF. Written as DNA, the CDR3 is TGTGCCAGCAGTTTGCCACCAGGGGCGGCTACCTACGAGCAGTACTTC.

This rearrangement joins TRBV3-1 to TRBJ1-3; D not resolved. V was cut by 0 bases and J by 1 base, with 13 bases left in between. The CDR3 totals 17 residues. Germline-derived CDR1 and CDR2 are LGHDT and YNNKEL (reference sequence). The CDR3: CASSQDRGGGSGNTIYF. As DNA, the CDR3 is TGTGCCAGCAGCCAAGATCGCGGAGGAGGGTCTGGAAACACCATATATTTT.

This clonotype was detected ten times or more. The chain joins TRBV5-5 to TRBJ1-1, with D possibly matching TRBD1 (5 bases). V was clipped by 2 bases and J by 1 base, with 24 bases between them. This CDR3 spans 19 amino acids. CDR1 and CDR2 (germline): SGHKS, YYEKEE (reference sequence). This CDR3 is CASSLGTGTLFIRNTEAFF. CDR3 in DNA: TGTGCCAGCAGCTTAGGTACCGGGACGCTTTTCATTAGGAACACTGAAGCTTTCTTT.

This clonotype showed up many times. The chain employs TRBV7-3 and TRBJ1-6; D might be TRBD1 (6 bases). The CDR3 has 15 amino acids. Germline CDR1 and CDR2: SGHTA and FQGTGA. Between the trimmed V and J ends, which lost 0 bases and 14 bases, there was a span of 17 bases. The DNA for the CDR3 is TGTGCCAGCAGCTTAACGGGACACGGTGATTCGGCCCTCCACTTT. This gives the protein CASSLTGHGDSALHF.

The chain uses TRBV28 and TRBJ2-2, with D maybe TRBD1 (6 bases). CDR1 is MDHEN and CDR2 is SYDVKM in the germline V gene. Trimming took 10 bases from V and 0 from J, leaving 12 bases between them. The CDR3 spans 14 residues. The CDR3 nucleotides read TGTGCCACCGAGACAGGTGCGAACACCGGGGAGCTGTTTTTT. Translating it yields CATETGANTGELFF.

This clonotype has at least ten counts. The V gene is TRBV28, the J gene TRBJ1-3, with D possibly TRBD1 on 6 matching bases. The germline V gene encodes CDR1 MDHEN and CDR2 SYDVKM. The CDR3 loop spans 14 amino acids. V was trimmed by 6 bases and J by 3 bases, leaving 12 bases between them. The CDR3, as DNA: TGTGCCAGCAGAGGACAGCCGCATGGAAACACCATATATTTT. Translated, it gives CASRGQPHGNTIYF.

Comment on this clonotype: Given a much more abundant clone one base away, this may be a read error. Given the absence of the conserved phenylalanine or tryptophan at the CDR3 end, a read error is likely. This sequence joins TRBV12-3 or TRBV12-4 and TRBJ1-5; perhaps TRBD1 as D (5 bases). Trimming shortened V by 6 bases and J by 6 bases, and 9 bases separated the two germline ends. This CDR3 comprises 12 residues. Written as DNA, the CDR3 is TGTGCCAGCAGGACCAGGGTTCAGCCCCAGCATCTT. It is translated as CASRTRVQPQHL.

This clonotype occurred a few times. This sequence joins TRBV12-3 or TRBV12-4 and TRBJ1-3; 8 nucleotides agree with TRBD1. The V and J ends lost 6 bases and 2 bases, in that order; junction bases with no gene match: 15. This CDR3 has 18 residues. The CDR3 DNA reads TGTGCCAGCAGCCGCTCTTATCACAGGGGGGGCACTGGAAACACCATATATTTT. This encodes CASSRSYHRGGTGNTIYF.

In this sample, this clonotype turned up many times. V usage is TRBV9 and J usage is TRBJ2-7; 9 bases match TRBD2. This CDR3 region has 18 residues. Germline V gene lookup returns CDR1 SGDLS and CDR2 YYNGEE. Unmatched junction bases numbered 15, after V lost 3 bases and J lost 2 bases. The CDR3 spells CASSATGTTAGGPYEQYF. The CDR3 nucleotides are TGTGCCAGCAGCGCCACCGGGACGACGGCGGGAGGGCCCTACGAGCAGTACTTC.

The V gene is TRBV9, the J gene TRBJ2-7, with D possibly called TRBD1 or TRBD2 (5 bases each). From germline, CDR1 is SGDLS and CDR2 YYNGEE. With 3 bases removed from V and 6 bases from J, the gap between germline ends came to 16 bases. The CDR3 totals 14 residues. CDR3 region: CASSDLSPGGEQYF. The DNA of the CDR3 is TGTGCCAGCAGCGACCTTTCCCCTGGGGGCGAGCAGTACTTC. Supplemented by reference TRBV9 and TRBJ2-7, the full variable domain reads DSGVTQTPKHLITATGQRVTLRCSPRSGDLSVYWYQQSLDQGLQFLIQYYNGEERAKGNILERFSAQQFPDLHSELNLSSLELGDSALYFCASSDLSPGGEQYFGPGTRLTVT.

The chain joins TRBV6-1 to TRBJ1-5, with 10 bases lining up with TRBD1. After removal of 6 bases from V and 6 bases from J, the junction contained 5 bases not matched to a gene. CDR1 and CDR2 (germline): MNHNS, SASEGT. CDR3 length equals 14 residues. CDR3 loop: CASRTGTGVQPQHF. The CDR3 bases are TGTGCCAGCAGAACCGGGACAGGGGTTCAGCCCCAGCATTTT.

This clonotype was found many times. The gene calls are TRBV27 and TRBJ2-1; 8 bases are shared with TRBD2. Looked up from germline, CDR1 is MNHEY and CDR2 is SMNVEV (reference sequence). The CDR3 is 15 residues long. V gave up 4 bases and J gave up 7 bases; unmatched junction bases: 9. In DNA form, the CDR3 reads TGTGCCAGCAGTTCGAGTCGGGAGGGTGGGAATGAGCAGTTCTTC. Residues: CASSSSREGGNEQFF.

The gene calls are TRBV5-1 and TRBJ2-1; D not resolved. CDR1 SGHRS and CDR2 YFSETQ come from the germline V gene. There are 16 residues in the CDR3. Trimming pared 2 bases from V and 5 bases from J, leaving 17 bases between. The CDR3 here is CASSFQSTTNNNEQFF. CDR3 nucleotides: TGCGCCAGCAGCTTCCAGAGCACCACAAACAACAATGAGCAGTTCTTC.

This clonotype occurred a few times. The rearrangement uses TRBV5-1 and TRBJ1-4; 8 bases map to TRBD1. This CDR3 is 14 amino acids long. CDR1 and CDR2 from the germline V gene are SGHRS and YFSETQ. V lost 4 bases and J lost 8; bases outside the gene matches: 7. The CDR3 reads CASSAGQVGEKLFF. CDR3 bases: TGCGCCAGCAGCGCGGGACAGGTCGGGGAAAAACTGTTTTTT.

This clonotype was seen at least ten times. The chain uses TRBV27 and TRBJ2-1, with D perhaps TRBD2 (6 bases). Germline CDR1 is MNHEY and CDR2 is SMNVEV (reference sequence). Trimming cost V 0 bases and J 4 bases, with 16 bases left between them. The CDR3 covers 17 residues. The CDR3 protein is CASSLSMGGGGYNEQFF. The CDR3 bases are TGTGCCAGCAGTTTATCGATGGGGGGTGGGGGATACAATGAGCAGTTCTTC.

Remarks on this clonotype: A single base separates this from a much larger clone, so it may be a read error. The V call is TRBV12-3 or TRBV12-4, the J call TRBJ1-4; D is unresolved. V dropped 10 bases and J dropped 0 bases, with 21 bases sitting between them. The CDR3 extends over 17 amino acids. The CDR3 coding sequence is TGTGCCACCATCGCCGGGATAGGCGTTGCAACTAATGAAAAACTGTTTTTT. Translation: CATIAGIGVATNEKLFF.

About this clonotype itself: One end of the junction does not line up with germline, which may come from a read error. This rearrangement joins TRBV6-5 to TRBJ1-1; D gene unclear. CDR1 and CDR2 (germline): MNHEY, SVGAGI. The CDR3 contains 13 residues. CDR3 region: CAGSSQRNTEAFF. The CDR3 DNA reads TGTGCCGGCAGTTCACAGCGGAACACTGAAGCTTTCTTT.

In its sample, this clonotype was seen a few times. The V call is TRBV18, the J call TRBJ1-4; tentatively, D is TRBD1 (6 bases). This CDR3 comprises 15 residues. Germline CDR1 is KGHSH and CDR2 is LQKENI. V was pared by 3 bases and J by 5 bases, with 13 bases between. CDR3 nucleotides: TGTGCCAGCTCACCCTCCGGACAGATGAATGAAAAACTGTTTTTT. Protein sequence: CASSPSGQMNEKLFF.

This sequence joins TRBV28 and TRBJ2-4; 8 nucleotides line up with TRBD1. This CDR3 has 12 residues. In germline, CDR1 is MDHEN, CDR2 SYDVKM. V lost 5 bases and J lost 10; bases outside the gene matches: 4. Here the CDR3 DNA reads TGTGCCAGCAGTCGACAGGGGACGATTCAGTACTTC. The encoded protein is CASSRQGTIQYF. The variable domain in full, with the rest retrieved from reference TRBV28 and TRBJ2-4, is DVKVTQSSRYLVKRTGEKVFLECVQDMDHENMFWYRQDPGLGLRLIYFSYDVKMKEKGDIPEGYSVSREKKERFSLILESASTNQTSMYLCASSRQGTIQYFGAGTRLSVL.